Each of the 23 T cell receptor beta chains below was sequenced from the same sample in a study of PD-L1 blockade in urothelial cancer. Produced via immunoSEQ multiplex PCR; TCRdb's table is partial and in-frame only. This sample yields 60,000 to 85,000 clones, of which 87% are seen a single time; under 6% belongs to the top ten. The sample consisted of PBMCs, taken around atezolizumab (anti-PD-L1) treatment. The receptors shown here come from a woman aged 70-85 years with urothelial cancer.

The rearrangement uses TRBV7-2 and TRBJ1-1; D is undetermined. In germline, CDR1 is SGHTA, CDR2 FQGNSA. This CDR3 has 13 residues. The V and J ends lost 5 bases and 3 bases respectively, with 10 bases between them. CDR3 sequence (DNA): TGTGCCAGCAGCCCCCAGAGGGACACTGAAGCTTTCTTT. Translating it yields CASSPQRDTEAFF.

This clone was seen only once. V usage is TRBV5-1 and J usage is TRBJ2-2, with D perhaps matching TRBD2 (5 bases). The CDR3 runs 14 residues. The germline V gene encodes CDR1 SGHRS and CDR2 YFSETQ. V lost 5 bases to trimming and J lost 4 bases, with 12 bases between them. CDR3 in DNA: TGCGCCAGCAGTTTCGGACTCGGCACCGGGGAGCTGTTTTTT. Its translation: CASSFGLGTGELFF.

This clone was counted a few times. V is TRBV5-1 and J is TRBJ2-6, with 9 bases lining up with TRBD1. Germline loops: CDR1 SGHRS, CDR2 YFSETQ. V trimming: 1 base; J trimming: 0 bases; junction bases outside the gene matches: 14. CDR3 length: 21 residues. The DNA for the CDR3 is TGCGCCAGCAGCTTGACGTTCCTCGACAGGGGGTGGGGCTCTGGGGCCAACGTCCTGACTTTC. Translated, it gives CASSLTFLDRGWGSGANVLTF.

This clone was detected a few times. CDR3 in DNA: TGTGCCAGCACCCGGACAGGGAGGCCGAATGAGCAGTTCTTC. This encodes CASTRTGRPNEQFF. The genes are TRBV27 and TRBJ2-1, with 8 bases that match TRBD1. V lost 7 bases to trimming and J lost 7 bases; unmatched junction nucleotides: 9. Germline-derived CDR1 and CDR2 are MNHEY and SMNVEV (reference sequence). CDR3 size: 14 residues.

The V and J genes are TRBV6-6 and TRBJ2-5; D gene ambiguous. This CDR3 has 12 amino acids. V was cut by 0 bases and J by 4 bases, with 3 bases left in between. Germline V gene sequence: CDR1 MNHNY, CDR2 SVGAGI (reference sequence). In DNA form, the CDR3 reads TGTGCCAGCAGTTACTCCAGAGAGACCCAGTACTTC. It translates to CASSYSRETQYF.

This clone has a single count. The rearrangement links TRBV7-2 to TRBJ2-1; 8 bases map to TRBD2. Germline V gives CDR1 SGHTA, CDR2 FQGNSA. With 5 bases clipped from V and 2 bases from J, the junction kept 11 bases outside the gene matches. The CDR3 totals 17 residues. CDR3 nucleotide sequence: TGTGCCAGCAGCCTACCATGGCGGGGGGTTCCCTACAATGAGCAGTTCTTC. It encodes CASSLPWRGVPYNEQFF.

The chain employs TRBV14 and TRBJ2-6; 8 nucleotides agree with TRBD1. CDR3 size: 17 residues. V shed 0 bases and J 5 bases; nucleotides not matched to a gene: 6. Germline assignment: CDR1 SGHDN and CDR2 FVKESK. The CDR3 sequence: CASSQDPQGVWANVLTF. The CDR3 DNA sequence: TGTGCCAGCAGCCAAGATCCACAGGGGGTTTGGGCCAACGTCCTGACTTTC.

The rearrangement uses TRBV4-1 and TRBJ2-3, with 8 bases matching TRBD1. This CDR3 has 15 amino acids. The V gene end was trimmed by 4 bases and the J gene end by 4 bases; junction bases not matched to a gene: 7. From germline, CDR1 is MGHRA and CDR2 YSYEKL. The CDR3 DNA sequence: TGCGCCAGCAGCCCTTGGACAGGGTACTCAGATACGCAGTATTTT. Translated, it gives CASSPWTGYSDTQYF.

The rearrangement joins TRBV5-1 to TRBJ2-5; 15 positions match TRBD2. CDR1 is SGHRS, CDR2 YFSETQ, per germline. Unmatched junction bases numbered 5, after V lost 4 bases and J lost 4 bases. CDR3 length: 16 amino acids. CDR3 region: CASSQGLAGGVETQYF. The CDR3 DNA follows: TGCGCCAGCAGCCAAGGACTAGCGGGAGGGGTAGAGACCCAGTACTTC. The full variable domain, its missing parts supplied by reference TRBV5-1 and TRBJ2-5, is KAGVTQTPRYLIKTRGQQVTLSCSPISGHRSVSWYQQTPGQGLQFLFEYFSETQRNKGNFPGRFSGRQFSNSRSEMNVSTLELGDSALYLCASSQGLAGGVETQYFGPGTRLLVL.

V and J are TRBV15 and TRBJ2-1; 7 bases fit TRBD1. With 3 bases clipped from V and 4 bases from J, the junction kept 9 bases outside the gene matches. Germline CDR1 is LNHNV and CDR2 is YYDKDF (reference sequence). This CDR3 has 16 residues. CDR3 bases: TGTGCCACCAGCAGTATCTTCCGACAGGGATACAATGAGCAGTTCTTC. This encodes CATSSIFRQGYNEQFF.

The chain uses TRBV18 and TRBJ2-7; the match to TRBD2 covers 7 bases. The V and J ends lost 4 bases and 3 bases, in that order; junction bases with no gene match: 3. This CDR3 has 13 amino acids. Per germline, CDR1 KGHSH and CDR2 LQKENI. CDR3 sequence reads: CASSLERGYEQYF. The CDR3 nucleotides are TGTGCCAGCTCACTCGAGCGGGGCTACGAGCAGTACTTC.

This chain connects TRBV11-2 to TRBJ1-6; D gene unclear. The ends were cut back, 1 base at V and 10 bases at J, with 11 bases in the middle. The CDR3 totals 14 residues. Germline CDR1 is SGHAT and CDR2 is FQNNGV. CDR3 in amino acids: CASSLAGSDSPLHF. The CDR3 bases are TGTGCCAGCAGCTTAGCGGGGAGTGACTCACCCCTCCACTTT.

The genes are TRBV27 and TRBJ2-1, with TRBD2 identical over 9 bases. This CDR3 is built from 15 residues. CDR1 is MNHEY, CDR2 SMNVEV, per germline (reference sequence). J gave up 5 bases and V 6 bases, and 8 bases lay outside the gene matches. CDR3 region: CASRSLAGTHNEQFF. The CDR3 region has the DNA TGTGCCAGCAGGTCCCTAGCGGGAACCCACAATGAGCAGTTCTTC.

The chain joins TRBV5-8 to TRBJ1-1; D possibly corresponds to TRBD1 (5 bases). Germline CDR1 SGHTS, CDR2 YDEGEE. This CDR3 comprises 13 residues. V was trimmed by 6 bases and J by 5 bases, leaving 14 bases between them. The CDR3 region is CASTLGGVTEAFF. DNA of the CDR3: TGTGCCAGCACCCTTGGGGGGGTGACTGAAGCTTTCTTT.

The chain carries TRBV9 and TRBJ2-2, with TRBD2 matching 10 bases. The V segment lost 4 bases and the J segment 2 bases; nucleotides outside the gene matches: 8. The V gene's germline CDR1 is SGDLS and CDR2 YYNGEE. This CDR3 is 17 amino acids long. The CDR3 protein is CASSPTLAGGNTGELFF. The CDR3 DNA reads TGTGCCAGCAGCCCAACTTTAGCGGGAGGCAACACCGGGGAGCTGTTTTTT.

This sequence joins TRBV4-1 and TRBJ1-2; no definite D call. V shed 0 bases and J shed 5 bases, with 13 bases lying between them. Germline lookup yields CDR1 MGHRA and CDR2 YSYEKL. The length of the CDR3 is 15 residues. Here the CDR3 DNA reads TGCGCCAGCAGCCAAGATGCCTCGGGTGTTTATGGCTACACCTTC. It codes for CASSQDASGVYGYTF.

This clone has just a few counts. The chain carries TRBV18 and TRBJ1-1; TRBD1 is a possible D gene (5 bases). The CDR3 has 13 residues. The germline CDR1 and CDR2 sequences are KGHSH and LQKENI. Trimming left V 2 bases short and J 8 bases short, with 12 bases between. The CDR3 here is CASSPDGGSEAFF. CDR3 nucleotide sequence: TGTGCCAGCTCACCAGACGGGGGTTCGGAAGCTTTCTTT.

The CDR3 loop is CASSLGRAGYFEQYF. The DNA for the CDR3 is TGTGCCAGCAGCTTAGGAAGGGCGGGGTACTTTGAGCAGTACTTC. The chain is built from TRBV7-8 and TRBJ2-7; D perhaps matches TRBD2 (6 bases). CDR3 length equals 15 residues. V lost 1 base and J lost 7, with 17 bases in between. The germline gives CDR1 SGHVS, CDR2 FQNEAQ.

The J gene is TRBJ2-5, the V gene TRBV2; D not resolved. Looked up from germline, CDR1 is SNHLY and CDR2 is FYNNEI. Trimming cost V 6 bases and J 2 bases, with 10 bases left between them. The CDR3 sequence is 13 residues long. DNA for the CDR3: TGTGCCAGCAGGAGCACAGTTCAAGAGACCCAGTACTTC. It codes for CASRSTVQETQYF.

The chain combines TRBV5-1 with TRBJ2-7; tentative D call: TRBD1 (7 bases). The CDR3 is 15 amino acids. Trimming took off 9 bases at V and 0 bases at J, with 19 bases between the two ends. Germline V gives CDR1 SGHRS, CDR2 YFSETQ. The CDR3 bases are TGCGCCACGGGGGACCCAGGGGGAAGCTCCTACGAGCAGTACTTC. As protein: CATGDPGGSSYEQYF.

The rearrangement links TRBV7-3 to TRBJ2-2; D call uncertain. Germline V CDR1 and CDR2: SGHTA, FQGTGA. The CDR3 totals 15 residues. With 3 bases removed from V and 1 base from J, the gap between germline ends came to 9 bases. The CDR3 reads CASSFSSGNTGELFF. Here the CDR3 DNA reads TGTGCCAGCAGCTTTTCTTCAGGGAACACCGGGGAGCTGTTTTTT.

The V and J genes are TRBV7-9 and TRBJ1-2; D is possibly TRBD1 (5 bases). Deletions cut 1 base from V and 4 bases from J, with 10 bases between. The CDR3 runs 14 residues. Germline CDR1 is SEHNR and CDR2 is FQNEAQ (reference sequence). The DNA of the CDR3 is TGTGCCAGCAGCTTAGAGAACAGGTTCTATGGCTACACCTTC. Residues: CASSLENRFYGYTF.

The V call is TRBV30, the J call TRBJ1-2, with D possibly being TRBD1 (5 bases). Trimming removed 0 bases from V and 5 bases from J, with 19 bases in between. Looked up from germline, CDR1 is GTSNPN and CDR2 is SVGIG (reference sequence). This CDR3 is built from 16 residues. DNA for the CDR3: TGTGCCTGGAGTGTAGGTCCCGGGACTGCCATTTATGGCTACACCTTC. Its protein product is CAWSVGPGTAIYGYTF.